This T cell receptor (beta chain) was recorded in a study of long-term antiretroviral therapy in people with HIV. Cryopreserved PBMC, at roughly 0.85-11 million per sample, were present before DNA extraction. This CDR3 comprises 13 residues. Looked up from germline, CDR1 is SQVTM and CDR2 is ANQGSEA. Deletions cut 7 bases from V and 1 base from J, with 13 bases between. A word on this clone: Its specificity is not known.

Sequencing relied on immunoSEQ assay v3.0, run at survey level. Sequencing efforts were directed toward roughly 35,000-55,000 T-cell genomes per sample. The method was immunoSEQ multiplex PCR; TCRdb's version includes in-frame clones alone and lacks a portion of them. The data contain 30,000 to 35,000 clones, roughly three quarters of them singletons. General study points: ART-treated samples gained diversity yet remained below transplant donor controls.

The gene calls are TRBV29-1 and TRBJ1-1, with D perhaps TRBD1 (5 bases). Here the sequenced sample was unsorted PBMCs, taken 1.9 years after starting antiretroviral therapy. The clonotype was recovered from a man aged 18 to 29 with HIV. The CDR3 DNA sequence: TGCAGCGCCGGTGGCACAGGGAACACTGAAGCTTTCTTT. Residues: CSAGGTGNTEAFF.